This T cell receptor (beta chain) was sequenced during a study of OX40 agonist ivuxolimab in advanced cancers. For the study at large: Across the patients, intravenous ivuxolimab was delivered every 2 weeks at 0.01 to 10 mg/kg.

V dropped 5 bases and J dropped 8 bases, with 9 bases sitting between them. CDR1 and CDR2 from the germline V gene are SEHNR and FQNEAQ (reference sequence). This CDR3 is 11 amino acids long. Here immunoSEQ multiplex PCR was the method, and the copy in TCRdb shows in-frame clones only, minus some. The table shows approximately 110,000 clones, with around 90% occurring only once. This sequence originates from an adult with an advanced solid tumor such as melanoma, head and neck, liver or kidney cancer. The V gene is TRBV7-9, the J gene TRBJ1-2; D is undetermined. The source was CD4+ or CD8+ T cells sorted from blood, collected in a trial of the OX40 agonist ivuxolimab. The CDR3 loop is CASSPMRGYTF. CDR3 in DNA: TGTGCCAGCAGCCCGATGCGAGGCTACACCTTC.